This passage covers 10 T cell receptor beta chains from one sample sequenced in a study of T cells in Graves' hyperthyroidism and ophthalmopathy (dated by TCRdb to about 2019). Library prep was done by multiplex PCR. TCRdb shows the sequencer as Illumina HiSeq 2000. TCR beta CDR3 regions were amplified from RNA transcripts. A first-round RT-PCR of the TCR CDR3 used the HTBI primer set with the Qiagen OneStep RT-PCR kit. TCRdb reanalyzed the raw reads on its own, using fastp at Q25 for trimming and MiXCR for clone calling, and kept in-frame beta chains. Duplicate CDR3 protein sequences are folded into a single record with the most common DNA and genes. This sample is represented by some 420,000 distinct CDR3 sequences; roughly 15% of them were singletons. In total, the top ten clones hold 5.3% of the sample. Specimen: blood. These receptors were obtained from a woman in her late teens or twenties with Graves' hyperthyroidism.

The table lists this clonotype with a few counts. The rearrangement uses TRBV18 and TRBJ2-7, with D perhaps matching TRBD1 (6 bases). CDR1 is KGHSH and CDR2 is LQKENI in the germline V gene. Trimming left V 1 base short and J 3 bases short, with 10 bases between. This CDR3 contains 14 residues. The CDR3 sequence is CASSPLSRGYEQYF. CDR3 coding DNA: TGTGCCAGCTCACCACTGTCCAGGGGCTACGAGCAGTACTTC.

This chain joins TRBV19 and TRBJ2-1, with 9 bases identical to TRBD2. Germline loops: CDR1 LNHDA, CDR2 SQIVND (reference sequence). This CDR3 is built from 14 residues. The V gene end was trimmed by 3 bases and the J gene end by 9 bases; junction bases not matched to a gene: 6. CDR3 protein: CASSISGSSGEQFF. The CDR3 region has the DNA TGTGCCAGTAGTATTAGCGGGAGTTCCGGTGAGCAGTTCTTC.

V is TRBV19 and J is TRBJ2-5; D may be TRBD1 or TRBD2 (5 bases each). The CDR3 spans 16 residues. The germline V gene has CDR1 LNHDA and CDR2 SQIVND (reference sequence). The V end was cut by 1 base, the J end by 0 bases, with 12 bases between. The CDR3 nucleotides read TGTGCCAGTAGTATAGGAGGGACGACCTACCAAGAGACCCAGTACTTC. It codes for CASSIGGTTYQETQYF.

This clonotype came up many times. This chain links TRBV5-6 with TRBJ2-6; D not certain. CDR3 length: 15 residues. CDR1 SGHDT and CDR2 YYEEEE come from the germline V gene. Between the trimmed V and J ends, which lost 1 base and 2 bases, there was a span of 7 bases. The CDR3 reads CASSLWVTGANVLTF. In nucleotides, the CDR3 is TGTGCCAGCAGCTTGTGGGTCACTGGGGCCAACGTCCTGACTTTC. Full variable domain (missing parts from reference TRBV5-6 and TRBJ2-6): DAGVTQSPTHLIKTRGQQVTLRCSPKSGHDTVSWYQQALGQGPQFIFQYYEEEERQRGNFPDRFSGHQFPNYSSELNVNALLLGDSALYLCASSLWVTGANVLTFGAGSRLTVL.

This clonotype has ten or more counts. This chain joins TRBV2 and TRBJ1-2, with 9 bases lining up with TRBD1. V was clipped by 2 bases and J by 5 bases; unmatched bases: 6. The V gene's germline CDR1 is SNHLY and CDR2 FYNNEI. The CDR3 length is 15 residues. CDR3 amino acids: CASSEIDRGAYGYTF. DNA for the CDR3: TGTGCCAGCAGTGAAATTGACAGGGGGGCGTATGGCTACACCTTC.

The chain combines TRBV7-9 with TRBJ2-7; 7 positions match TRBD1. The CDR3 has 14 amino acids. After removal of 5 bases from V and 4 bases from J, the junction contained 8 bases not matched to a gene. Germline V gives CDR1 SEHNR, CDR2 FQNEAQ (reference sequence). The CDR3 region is CASSAPDRPYEQYF. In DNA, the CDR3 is TGTGCCAGCAGCGCTCCGGACAGGCCTTACGAGCAGTACTTC.

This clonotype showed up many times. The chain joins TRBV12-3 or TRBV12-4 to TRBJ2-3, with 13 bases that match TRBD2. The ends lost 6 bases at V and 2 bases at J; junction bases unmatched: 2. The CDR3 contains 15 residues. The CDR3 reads CASRTSGRPTDTQYF. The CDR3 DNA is TGTGCCAGCAGGACTAGCGGGAGGCCCACAGATACGCAGTATTTT.

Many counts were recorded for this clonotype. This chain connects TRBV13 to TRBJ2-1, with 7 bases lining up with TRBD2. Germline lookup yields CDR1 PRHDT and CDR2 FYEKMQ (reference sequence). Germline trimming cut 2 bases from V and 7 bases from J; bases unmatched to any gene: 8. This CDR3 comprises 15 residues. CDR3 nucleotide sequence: TGTGCCAGCAGCTTATCACAGTCGCGGGGGAATGAGCAGTTCTTC. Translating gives CASSLSQSRGNEQFF.

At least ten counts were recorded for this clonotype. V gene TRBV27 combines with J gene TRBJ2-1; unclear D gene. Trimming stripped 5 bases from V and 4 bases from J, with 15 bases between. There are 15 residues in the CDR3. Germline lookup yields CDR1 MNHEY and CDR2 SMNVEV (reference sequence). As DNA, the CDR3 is TGTGCCAGCAGTCTCCCCGGCGGAAGATACAATGAGCAGTTCTTC. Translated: CASSLPGGRYNEQFF.

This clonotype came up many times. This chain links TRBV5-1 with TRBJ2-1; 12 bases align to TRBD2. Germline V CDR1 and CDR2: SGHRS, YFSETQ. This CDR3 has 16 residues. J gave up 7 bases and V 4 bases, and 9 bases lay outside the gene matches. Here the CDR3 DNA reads TGCGCCAGCAGCCCCCCGACTAGCGGGAGTGGTAATGAGCAGTTCTTC. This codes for CASSPPTSGSGNEQFF.